Shown below are 10 T cell receptor beta chains from a single sample sequenced in a study of cytomegalovirus exposure and HLA in healthy donors (dated by TCRdb to between 2016 and 2019). The library came from the immunoSEQ multiplex PCR assay. The multiplex PCR relied on a mix of 60 forward primers for TCR Vbeta segments and 13 reverse primers for TCR Jbeta segments. The source is immuneACCESS, and TCRdb retained only in-frame sequences with V and J called. Part of the clones is not carried over; for the studies checked, unresolved V genes explain less than half of this, and the remainder is unexplained. The sample table lists 130,000 to 150,000 clones, 60% to 85% of them with a count of one. More than 0.75% of the sample comes from the top ten. Input material: PBMCs. The origin of the receptors is a man younger than 30 in good health and CMV-seronegative.

This clone has only a few counts. The gene calls are TRBV29-1 and TRBJ1-2; 8 bases are shared with TRBD1. J was trimmed by 3 bases and V by 0 bases; bases with no gene match: 3. The CDR3 has 14 amino acids. Germline loops: CDR1 SQVTM, CDR2 ANQGSEA. This CDR3 is CSVEETGADYGYTF. DNA for the CDR3: TGCAGCGTTGAAGAGACAGGGGCGGACTATGGCTACACCTTC.

This clone was observed a handful of times. The chain joins TRBV4-3 to TRBJ1-5, with no clear D. The germline V and J ends were trimmed by 5 bases and 1 base, with 12 bases remaining between them. The germline V gene has CDR1 LGHNA and CDR2 YSLEER. The CDR3 sequence is 15 residues long. CDR3 sequence reads: CASSYSRLSNQPQHF. The CDR3 region has the DNA TGCGCCAGCAGCTACAGTAGGCTCAGCAATCAGCCCCAGCATTTT.

The J gene is TRBJ1-2, the V gene TRBV4-2; no definite D call. Germline-derived CDR1 and CDR2 are LGHNA and YNFKEQ. This CDR3 spans 14 amino acids. V lost 0 bases and J lost 7, with 12 bases in between. For the CDR3, the DNA is TGTGCCAGCAGCCAAGAAGGGCCGGGGAGTGGCTACACCTTC. Translation gives CASSQEGPGSGYTF.

The CDR3 region has the DNA TGTGCCAGCAGCTCCGGACAGCTCAGCGAGAACACTGAAGCTTTCTTT. Its protein is CASSSGQLSENTEAFF. The chain is built from TRBV5-4 and TRBJ1-1, with D tentatively TRBD1 (6 bases). The CDR3 consists of 16 residues. The germline gives CDR1 SGHNT, CDR2 YYREEE (reference sequence). V lost 3 bases and J 1 base, leaving 16 bases between the germline ends.

This clone came up a few times. The chain recombines TRBV5-1 with TRBJ1-5; TRBD1 matches at 8 bases. The V segment lost 4 bases and the J segment 2 bases; nucleotides outside the gene matches: 2. Germline lookup yields CDR1 SGHRS and CDR2 YFSETQ. This CDR3 spans 14 amino acids. The CDR3 DNA reads TGCGCCAGCAGCCTGGACAGGGGCAATCAGCCCCAGCATTTT. Protein: CASSLDRGNQPQHF.

The DNA of the CDR3 is TGTGCCAGCACCTCGTTTTACCCGGCAACTAATGAAAAACTGTTTTTT. Its protein product is CASTSFYPATNEKLFF. The V call is TRBV27, the J call TRBJ1-4; D remains ambiguous. CDR3 length: 16 residues. Germline-derived CDR1 and CDR2 are MNHEY and SMNVEV (reference sequence). The ends were cut back, 7 bases at V and 0 bases at J, with 15 bases in the middle.

V usage is TRBV7-9 and J usage is TRBJ1-2; possible D gene TRBD1, 6 bases. Trimming stripped 3 bases from V and 2 bases from J, with 10 bases between. Germline lookup yields CDR1 SEHNR and CDR2 FQNEAQ (reference sequence). The CDR3 loop spans 14 amino acids. CDR3 amino acids: CASSFRGGNYGYTF. The CDR3 DNA is TGTGCCAGCAGCTTCAGGGGTGGGAACTATGGCTACACCTTC.

The V and J genes are TRBV19 and TRBJ1-3; a possible D gene is TRBD1 (5 bases). V gave up 6 bases and J gave up 0 bases, with 21 bases separating them. Germline CDR1 and CDR2: LNHDA and SQIVND (reference sequence). The CDR3 has 18 amino acids. The CDR3 is CASRPTAGSHLSGNTIYF. As DNA, the CDR3 is TGTGCCAGTAGACCTACGGCAGGGTCTCACCTCTCTGGAAACACCATATATTTT. The whole variable domain, remainder taken from reference TRBV19 and TRBJ1-3, is DGGITQSPKYLFRKEGQNVTLSCEQNLNHDAMYWYRQDPGQGLRLIYYSQIVNDFQKGDIAEGYSVSREKKESFPLTVTSAQKNPTAFYLCASRPTAGSHLSGNTIYFGEGSWLTVV.

Remarks on this clone: The sample holds other DNA sequences that translate to the same CDR3. The chain has TRBV7-2 and TRBJ1-1, with 9 bases fitting TRBD1. The CDR3 length is 15 residues. Germline lookup yields CDR1 SGHTA and CDR2 FQGNSA. Trimming took 3 bases from V and 0 from J; bases not matched to a gene: 2. The CDR3 DNA reads as TGTGCCAGCAGCTTGAGGACAGGGGTGAACACTGAAGCTTTCTTT. This translates into CASSLRTGVNTEAFF.

The rearrangement links TRBV7-2 to TRBJ2-7; possible D gene TRBD1, 6 bases. The CDR3 is made up of 15 amino acids. Trimming left V 5 bases short and J 5 bases short, with 19 bases between. CDR1 and CDR2 (germline): SGHTA, FQGNSA. The DNA for the CDR3 is TGTGCCAGCAGCCGACGACAGGCCGCGGTGAACGAGCAGTACTTC. Translating it yields CASSRRQAAVNEQYF.